The rows below give T cell receptor beta chains drawn from one sample of a study of control samples from healthy donors and cancer patients. TCRdb keeps only in-frame clones here, not all; method: immunoSEQ multiplex PCR. The sample records tens of thousands of clones, approximately 80% being singletons. The sequenced sample consisted of blood. The receptors here all came from a man younger than 45 in good health. Both conserved end residues are trimmed from each CDR3. D genes are given only for firm matches.

D: .; V: TRBV5-6; CDR3: ASSLYRGNYGYT
D: TRBD1; V: TRBV5-5; CDR3: ASSLRTGGTLGNTEAF
D: .; V: TRBV12-3/TRBV12-4; CDR3: ASSSFGHNGYT
D: .; V: TRBV30; CDR3: AWRTRHGVNQPQH
D: .; V: TRBV7-9; CDR3: ASSSRSAGTGELF
D: .; V: TRBV5-4; CDR3: ASSHPDREGGRTQY
D: .; V: TRBV5-1; CDR3: ASSLSGTYSYEQY
D: .; V: TRBV2; CDR3: ASSGPSGQGKLF
D: TRBD1; V: TRBV5-1; CDR3: ASSFGQGMNTEAF
D: .; V: TRBV6-5; CDR3: ASSREENTEAF
D: .; V: TRBV28; CDR3: ASGRDGTNYGYT
D: .; V: TRBV2; CDR3: ASSEWDTEAF
D: .; V: TRBV28; CDR3: ASSAPMSSYNSPLH
D: TRBD1; V: TRBV15; CDR3: ATSRGGQGYEQY
D: .; V: TRBV6-5; CDR3: ASSYGTAIWEAF
D: .; V: TRBV6-5; CDR3: ASRKGGQGTKLF
D: .; V: TRBV6-5; CDR3: ASSTNGKGTYEQY
D: TRBD1; V: TRBV28; CDR3: ASQKQGASGYT
D: .; V: TRBV5-6; CDR3: ASSLTLTDTQY
D: .; V: TRBV5-1; CDR3: ASSIGTPRGDTIY
D: .; V: TRBV20-1; CDR3: SAVPETEAF
D: .; V: TRBV7-9; CDR3: ASSLGVGGQETQY
D: TRBD1; V: TRBV7-3; CDR3: ASSGPGQGGVDEQF
D: .; V: TRBV6-5; CDR3: ASARRQRASGYT
D: TRBD1; V: TRBV10-2; CDR3: ASGQDSGGKVSPLH
D: .; V: TRBV6-5; CDR3: ASSYSWTDYEQY